The 26 T cell receptor beta chains below all came from one sample that was sequenced in a study of response to subunit inactivated influenza vaccine. TCRdb fed the RT-PCR reads into MiXCR, producing one record per CDR3 protein. The repertoire has 450,000 to 600,000 distinct CDR3 sequences, approximately 7.8% of them found once; the top ten carry around 13%. The sample consisted of PBMCs from blood, taken roughly 24 months after vaccination. The receptors originated from a man aged 45 to 70 who received an inactivated influenza vaccine.

At least ten counts were recorded for this clonotype. The rearrangement links TRBV6-5 to TRBJ1-5, with D hard to call. This CDR3 is 13 amino acids long. The germline V gene has CDR1 MNHEY and CDR2 SVGAGI. V lost 7 bases, J lost 0 bases, and 7 bases lay in between. The CDR3: CASILNSNQPQHF. The CDR3 DNA reads as TGTGCCAGCATTTTAAATAGCAATCAGCCCCAGCATTTT.

The table lists this clonotype with a few counts. The DNA of the CDR3 is TGCGCCAGCAGCCAAGAAATAGCGGGGGGGCTAGTCGGGGAGCTGTTTTTT. The encoded protein is CASSQEIAGGLVGELFF. The gene calls are TRBV4-3 and TRBJ2-2; TRBD2 agrees at 11 bases. Germline trimming cut 0 bases from V and 7 bases from J; bases unmatched to any gene: 7. Germline CDR1 and CDR2: LGHNA and YSLEER. The CDR3 is made up of 17 amino acids.

This clonotype was counted between two and nine times. The chain employs TRBV20-1 and TRBJ2-3, with TRBD2 matching over 10 bases. This CDR3 contains 15 residues. The germline gives CDR1 DFQATT, CDR2 SNEGSKA (reference sequence). Trimming at V came to 3 bases and at J to 2 bases, leaving 5 bases not matched to a gene. The CDR3 protein is CSARSSGGTTDTQYF. In DNA, the CDR3 is TGCAGTGCTAGGAGTAGCGGGGGGACCACAGATACGCAGTATTTT.

This clonotype was observed at least ten times. The chain couples TRBV3-1 to TRBJ1-2; D might be TRBD1 (5 bases). In germline, CDR1 is LGHDT, CDR2 YNNKEL (reference sequence). The CDR3 contains 16 residues. Trimming removed 3 bases from V and 7 bases from J, with 21 bases in between. The CDR3 DNA reads as TGTGCCAGCAGCCAGCAGTTGTGGGGCGTCCGGGCTGGCTACACCTTC. This gives the protein CASSQQLWGVRAGYTF.

This clonotype was seen at least ten times. The V gene is TRBV12-3 or TRBV12-4, the J gene TRBJ2-6; 9 positions agree with TRBD1. The CDR3 has 16 amino acids. The junction had 8 bases not matched to a gene; V was cut back by 2 bases and J by 9 bases. DNA for the CDR3: TGTGCCAGCAGTTTAAGGGGACAGGGCGGGAGCAACGTCCTGACTTTC. Protein sequence: CASSLRGQGGSNVLTF.

This clonotype was counted only a few times. The genes are TRBV6-2 or TRBV6-3 and TRBJ2-3, with D uncertain. Germline CDR1 MNHEY, CDR2 SVGEGT. The CDR3 extends over 12 amino acids. Deletions cut 6 bases from V and 5 bases from J, with 9 bases between. The CDR3 DNA reads as TGTGCCAGCAGCGGGTCGGGAGATACGCAGTATTTT. Translation: CASSGSGDTQYF.

This clonotype was found many times. The rearrangement links TRBV12-3 or TRBV12-4 to TRBJ2-2; D is undetermined. With 1 base removed from V and 6 bases from J, the gap between germline ends came to 9 bases. The CDR3 loop spans 14 amino acids. The CDR3 sequence is CASSLDQPAGELFF. In DNA, the CDR3 is TGTGCCAGCAGTTTAGACCAACCCGCCGGGGAGCTGTTTTTT.

This clonotype was seen a few times. The chain uses TRBV7-2 and TRBJ2-7; D gene uncertain. V gave up 7 bases and J gave up 4 bases, with 11 bases separating them. Germline CDR1 reads SGHTA; CDR2 reads FQGNSA. This CDR3 is 12 amino acids long. The CDR3 bases are TGTGCCAGCACCTCTACGTCTTACGAGCAGTACTTC. Its protein product is CASTSTSYEQYF.

This clonotype was recorded many times. CDR3 in amino acids: CSASGGPSYNEQFF. In DNA, the CDR3 is TGCAGTGCTAGCGGGGGCCCCTCCTACAATGAGCAGTTCTTC. The gene calls are TRBV20-1 and TRBJ2-1; the D call may be TRBD1 or TRBD2 (6 bases each). The CDR3 covers 14 residues. Germline loops: CDR1 DFQATT, CDR2 SNEGSKA (reference sequence). Trimming removed 3 bases from V and 0 bases from J, with 9 bases in between.

This clonotype was seen more than once but under ten times. V gene TRBV29-1 combines with J gene TRBJ2-7, with 11 bases identical to TRBD2. Germline V gene sequence: CDR1 SQVTM, CDR2 ANQGSEA. This CDR3 is built from 14 residues. The junction had 7 bases not matched to a gene; V was cut back by 7 bases and J by 2 bases. The CDR3 spells CSAEGTSGTYEQYF. CDR3 sequence (DNA): TGCAGCGCCGAGGGGACTAGCGGAACCTACGAGCAGTACTTC.

This clonotype was counted many times. This chain connects TRBV7-9 to TRBJ2-7, with TRBD2 as a possible D gene (7 bases). The CDR3 covers 15 residues. Trimming shortened V by 5 bases and J by 5 bases, and 19 bases separated the two germline ends. Germline loops: CDR1 SEHNR, CDR2 FQNEAQ (reference sequence). CDR3 sequence (DNA): TGTGCCAGCAGCCCCCGGGGAGGGGACATCGACGAGCAGTACTTC. Translating it yields CASSPRGGDIDEQYF.

V usage is TRBV4-1 and J usage is TRBJ2-7; D may be TRBD2 (7 bases). V was cut by 5 bases and J by 4 bases, with 15 bases left in between. Germline V lookup: CDR1 MGHRA, CDR2 YSYEKL. The CDR3 is made up of 14 amino acids. CDR3 coding DNA: TGCGCCAGCAGCGCTCCGGGGGGCGTGTACGAGCAGTACTTC. It codes for CASSAPGGVYEQYF.

This clonotype came up a few times. The chain carries TRBV20-1 and TRBJ1-1; D is unresolved. The CDR3 totals 15 residues. Trimming shortened V by 3 bases and J by 0 bases, and 14 bases separated the two germline ends. The germline V gene encodes CDR1 DFQATT and CDR2 SNEGSKA (reference sequence). CDR3 sequence (DNA): TGCAGTGCTAGTGGAGCTCCCCTAATGAACACTGAAGCTTTCTTT. This gives the protein CSASGAPLMNTEAFF.

The table lists this clonotype with a few counts. The chain carries TRBV29-1 and TRBJ2-7; 8 nucleotides line up with TRBD2. This CDR3 has 13 amino acids. V was pared by 8 bases and J by 7 bases, with 13 bases of the junction left unmatched. Per germline, CDR1 SQVTM and CDR2 ANQGSEA. The chain's CDR3 is CSTRTQREREQYF. DNA for the CDR3: TGCAGCACCCGGACTCAGCGGGAGCGGGAGCAGTACTTC.

In this sample, this clonotype turned up many times. The chain recombines TRBV12-3 or TRBV12-4 with TRBJ2-2, with 9 bases identical to TRBD2. V lost 8 bases to trimming and J lost 2 bases; unmatched junction nucleotides: 6. CDR3 length: 15 residues. In nucleotides, the CDR3 is TGTGCCAGCTATAGCGGGGGTTTCAACACCGGGGAGCTGTTTTTT. This codes for CASYSGGFNTGELFF.

This clonotype was picked up a small number of times. The genes are TRBV28 and TRBJ2-2; D is unresolved. CDR1 and CDR2 from the germline V gene are MDHEN and SYDVKM. This CDR3 has 12 residues. V shed 6 bases and J shed 7 bases, with 9 bases lying between them. CDR3 coding DNA: TGTGCCAGCAGGACCTCGGGCGGGGAGCTGTTTTTT. Translating it yields CASRTSGGELFF.

A few counts support this clonotype. The V call is TRBV4-2, the J call TRBJ1-5; TRBD1 matches at 9 bases. Unmatched junction bases numbered 5, after V lost 4 bases and J lost 1 base. Germline-derived CDR1 and CDR2 are LGHNA and YNFKEQ. The CDR3 spans 16 residues. The CDR3 protein is CASSREQGASNQPQHF. The DNA for the CDR3 is TGTGCCAGCAGCCGCGAACAGGGGGCGAGCAATCAGCCCCAGCATTTT.

This clonotype showed up just a few times. V is TRBV12-3 or TRBV12-4 and J is TRBJ1-5; D is possibly TRBD1 (5 bases). The ends were cut back, 9 bases at V and 2 bases at J, with 14 bases in the middle. The CDR3 is made up of 14 amino acids. The CDR3 sequence is CASSLTTGNQPQHF. In DNA form, the CDR3 reads TGTGCCAGTAGCCTGACGACAGGCAATCAGCCCCAGCATTTT.

This clonotype was counted only a few times. This sequence joins TRBV12-3 or TRBV12-4 and TRBJ2-3; TRBD1 matches at 11 bases. This CDR3 spans 16 amino acids. Trimming took 5 bases from V and 2 from J; bases not matched to a gene: 6. The CDR3 region has the DNA TGTGCCAGCAGTCCGGACAGGGGGCTGAACACAGATACGCAGTATTTT. Amino acid sequence: CASSPDRGLNTDTQYF.

In its sample, this clonotype was seen a few times. The CDR3 loop is CASSESLDQPQHF. CDR3 nucleotide sequence: TGTGCCAGCAGTGAGTCGTTGGATCAGCCCCAGCATTTT. This chain links TRBV7-9 with TRBJ1-5; no definite D call. The germline gives CDR1 SEHNR, CDR2 FQNEAQ (reference sequence). Trimming took 6 bases from V and 5 from J, leaving 11 bases between them. The CDR3 is 13 residues long.

This clonotype has ten or more counts. The rearrangement links TRBV4-3 to TRBJ2-3, with 9 bases identical to TRBD2. This CDR3 spans 17 amino acids. The V segment lost 0 bases and the J segment 6 bases; nucleotides outside the gene matches: 10. Germline V CDR1 and CDR2: LGHNA, YSLEER. The CDR3 protein is CASSQDLAGGPGDTQYF. The CDR3 nucleotides read TGCGCCAGCAGCCAAGATTTGGCGGGGGGGCCTGGTGATACGCAGTATTTT.

There are a few counts of this clonotype. The V and J genes are TRBV12-3 or TRBV12-4 and TRBJ1-6, with D unresolved. The CDR3 spans 12 residues. Trimming pared 5 bases from V and 9 bases from J, leaving 8 bases between. The CDR3 sequence: CASSRRVSPLHF. DNA of the CDR3: TGTGCCAGCAGTAGGCGGGTTTCACCCCTCCACTTT.

The CDR3 is CASSEIFGTSNYGYTF. Written as DNA, the CDR3 is TGTGCCAGCAGTGAAATTTTCGGCACATCCAACTATGGCTACACCTTC. This sequence joins TRBV6-1 and TRBJ1-2; D gene ambiguous. Germline CDR1 is MNHNS and CDR2 is SASEGT. V shed 2 bases and J shed 2 bases, with 15 bases lying between them. The CDR3 sequence is 16 residues long.

This clonotype has a handful of counts. The chain is built from TRBV20-1 and TRBJ2-2, with D uncertain. The CDR3 covers 14 residues. Trimming shortened V by 3 bases and J by 6 bases, and 14 bases separated the two germline ends. The germline V gene encodes CDR1 DFQATT and CDR2 SNEGSKA (reference sequence). CDR3 DNA sequence: TGCAGTGCTAGTCTTCTAGGGATGGCCGGGGAGCTGTTTTTT. The encoded protein is CSASLLGMAGELFF.

This clonotype has more than one count but fewer than ten. V usage is TRBV7-9 and J usage is TRBJ2-7, with D perhaps assigned TRBD1 or TRBD2 (6 bases each). There are 14 residues in the CDR3. Trimming cost V 1 base and J 6 bases, with 13 bases left between them. Germline CDR1 SEHNR, CDR2 FQNEAQ (reference sequence). CDR3 in DNA: TGTGCCAGCAGCTTAGTCAGGGGAGGACTCGAGCAGTACTTC. The encoded protein is CASSLVRGGLEQYF.

This clonotype was observed many times. The chain combines TRBV6-1 with TRBJ2-2; 10 nucleotides agree with TRBD2. The CDR3 covers 16 residues. The V gene end was trimmed by 5 bases and the J gene end by 2 bases; junction bases not matched to a gene: 5. Germline V CDR1 and CDR2: MNHNS, SASEGT. The CDR3 sequence: CASSRSGGTNTGELFF. The CDR3 DNA reads as TGTGCCAGCAGTCGTAGCGGGGGGACAAACACCGGGGAGCTGTTTTTT.